Listed here are 15 T cell receptor beta chains from one sample, sequenced in a study of cytomegalovirus exposure and HLA in healthy donors (TCRdb year 2017). Library preparation used the immunoSEQ multiplex PCR assay. A mixture of 60 forward primers for TCR Vbeta segments and 13 reverse primers for TCR Jbeta segments was used in the multiplex PCR. Drawn from immuneACCESS, this table holds only the in-frame rearrangements with V and J called that TCRdb kept. Clones are partly lost; checked studies trace under half to an unresolved V gene and leave the rest unexplained. The sample records about 130,000 clones, around 75% of which are singletons. The biggest ten clones account for 3.3% of the sample. Sample: PBMCs. Every receptor here comes from a woman in her forties or fifties in good health and CMV-seronegative.

The genes are TRBV9 and TRBJ2-3; TRBD2 matches at 9 bases. Germline trimming cut 0 bases from V and 1 base from J; bases unmatched to any gene: 0. The CDR3 is made up of 15 amino acids. Germline V gene data show CDR1 as SGDLS and CDR2 as YYNGEE. The CDR3 loop reads CASSVGTSGTDTQYF. The CDR3 bases are TGTGCCAGCAGCGTAGGGACTAGCGGCACAGATACGCAGTATTTT.

This clone was recorded a few times. V usage is TRBV5-4 and J usage is TRBJ1-5; TRBD1 aligns across 7 bases. Germline V lookup: CDR1 SGHNT, CDR2 YYREEE (reference sequence). J lost 5 bases, V lost 4 bases, and 18 bases had no gene match. This CDR3 contains 18 residues. The CDR3 DNA sequence: TGTGCCAGCAGCCAAGGCGTTTTGACAGGGCAAGTTCATCAGCCCCAGCATTTT. Protein product: CASSQGVLTGQVHQPQHF. The full variable domain, its missing parts supplied by reference TRBV5-4 and TRBJ1-5, is ETGVTQSPTHLIKTRGQQVTLRCSSQSGHNTVSWYQQALGQGPQFIFQYYREEENGRGNFPPRFSGLQFPNYSSELNVNALELDDSALYLCASSQGVLTGQVHQPQHFGDGTRLSIL.

On this clone: Germline and junction disagree at one end, which may indicate a read error. The chain has TRBV7-8 and TRBJ2-7; TRBD2 agrees at 9 bases. Germline assignment: CDR1 SGHVS and CDR2 FQNEAQ. This CDR3 has 13 amino acids. The CDR3 region has the DNA TGTGCCAGCAGCTTAGCTACGGGACTAGCAGGGATCTTC. This codes for CASSLATGLAGIF.

V usage is TRBV6-5 and J usage is TRBJ1-4; 7 bases line up with TRBD1. With V trimmed by 0 bases and J by 5 bases, 6 bases remained unmatched. Germline V CDR1 and CDR2: MNHEY, SVGAGI. The length of the CDR3 is 16 residues. CDR3 nucleotides: TGTGCCAGCAGTTACTCATACGGACAGGAGAATGAAAAACTGTTTTTT. Residues: CASSYSYGQENEKLFF.

This clone was found once. The gene calls are TRBV7-9 and TRBJ2-1; 8 nucleotides agree with TRBD2. Per germline, CDR1 SEHNR and CDR2 FQNEAQ (reference sequence). The CDR3 extends over 15 amino acids. V shed 3 bases, J shed 3 bases, and the junction held 4 bases outside the gene matches. DNA for the CDR3: TGTGCCAGCAGCTTCCTAGCGGGCCACTACAATGAGCAGTTCTTC. Encoded protein: CASSFLAGHYNEQFF.

This chain joins TRBV27 and TRBJ1-2; 8 bases are shared with TRBD1. CDR1 is MNHEY, CDR2 SMNVEV, per germline (reference sequence). V trimming: 6 bases; J trimming: 3 bases; junction bases outside the gene matches: 9. The CDR3 runs 15 residues. The CDR3 DNA sequence: TGTGCCAGCAGAGTACAGGGGGGGGGTGACTATGGCTACACCTTC. It codes for CASRVQGGGDYGYTF.

The chain recombines TRBV5-6 with TRBJ2-7; TRBD2 agrees at 8 bases. Germline lookup yields CDR1 SGHDT and CDR2 YYEEEE. V gave up 2 bases and J gave up 6 bases; unmatched junction bases: 4. The CDR3 is 13 residues long. CDR3 in DNA: TGTGCCAGCAGCTTCCTTAGCGGGGCCGAGCAGTACTTC. It codes for CASSFLSGAEQYF. Looking up the rest from reference TRBV5-6 and TRBJ2-7 gives the full variable domain: DAGVTQSPTHLIKTRGQQVTLRCSPKSGHDTVSWYQQALGQGPQFIFQYYEEEERQRGNFPDRFSGHQFPNYSSELNVNALLLGDSALYLCASSFLSGAEQYFGPGTRLTVT.

The chain couples TRBV14 to TRBJ2-7; D is possibly TRBD1 (5 bases). The V gene lost 1 base and the J gene lost 2 bases, with 9 bases spanning the gap. The CDR3 runs to 14 residues. Germline V gene data show CDR1 as SGHDN and CDR2 as FVKESK. CDR3 loop: CASSQAIRAYEQYF. The CDR3 bases are TGTGCCAGCAGCCAAGCTATCAGGGCCTACGAGCAGTACTTC.

The rearrangement joins TRBV25-1 to TRBJ1-3; D gene unclear. V was trimmed by 3 bases and J by 3 bases, leaving 9 bases between them. This CDR3 region has 14 residues. Germline V gene sequence: CDR1 MGHDK, CDR2 SYGVNS. The CDR3 loop reads CASSDGLIGNTIYF. CDR3 in DNA: TGTGCCAGCAGTGATGGGCTGATTGGAAACACCATATATTTT.

The gene calls are TRBV9 and TRBJ1-5; D not certain. CDR1 SGDLS and CDR2 YYNGEE come from the germline V gene. CDR3 length equals 14 residues. The V end lost 4 bases, the J end lost 2 bases, and 10 bases lay between the germline ends. The CDR3 region has the DNA TGTGCCAGCAGCTTGGACTGGGGCAATCAGCCCCAGCATTTT. It specifies CASSLDWGNQPQHF.

The chain links TRBV28 to TRBJ2-7, with TRBD1 matching 7 bases. The junction had 8 bases not matched to a gene; V was cut back by 6 bases and J by 3 bases. Germline V gene data show CDR1 as MDHEN and CDR2 as SYDVKM. This CDR3 has 14 amino acids. Here the CDR3 DNA reads TGTGCCAGCAGACATACCGGGACAGTCTACGAGCAGTACTTC. Protein: CASRHTGTVYEQYF.

The chain combines TRBV7-2 with TRBJ1-2; D perhaps matches TRBD1 (6 bases). V lost 5 bases, J lost 7 bases, and 20 bases lay in between. The CDR3 covers 15 residues. Germline CDR1 reads SGHTA; CDR2 reads FQGNSA. The CDR3 DNA sequence: TGTGCCAGCAGCCCCCAAACTGGCCTAGGGGGTGGCTACACCTTC. Its translation is CASSPQTGLGGGYTF.

This clone showed up just a few times. This chain links TRBV7-9 with TRBJ1-4; D remains ambiguous. The ends were cut back, 2 bases at V and 0 bases at J, with 7 bases in the middle. This CDR3 region has 15 residues. The germline V gene has CDR1 SEHNR and CDR2 FQNEAQ (reference sequence). The CDR3 sequence: CASSLIQATNEKLFF. DNA for the CDR3: TGTGCCAGCAGCTTAATCCAGGCAACTAATGAAAAACTGTTTTTT. Combining the CDR3 with reference TRBV7-9 and TRBJ1-4 gives the whole variable domain DTGVSQNPRHKITKRGQNVTFRCDPISEHNRLYWYRQTLGQGPEFLTYFQNEAQLEKSRLLSDRFSAERPKGSFSTLEIQRTEQGDSAMYLCASSLIQATNEKLFFGSGTQLSVL.

The rearrangement joins TRBV5-1 to TRBJ2-3, with TRBD2 identical over 9 bases. The germline V gene has CDR1 SGHRS and CDR2 YFSETQ. The CDR3 sequence is 16 residues long. With 1 base clipped from V and 1 base from J, the junction kept 4 bases outside the gene matches. CDR3 DNA: TGCGCCAGCAGCTTGTTACTAGCGGGTCGCACAGATACGCAGTATTTT. This codes for CASSLLLAGRTDTQYF.

This chain joins TRBV28 and TRBJ2-3; the D gene is possibly TRBD1 (6 bases). In germline, CDR1 is MDHEN, CDR2 SYDVKM. The CDR3 extends over 15 amino acids. Trimming left V 2 bases short and J 0 bases short, with 9 bases between. The CDR3 nucleotides are TGTGCCAGCAGTTTAAGTGGGACAAGCACAGATACGCAGTATTTT. Translated: CASSLSGTSTDTQYF. The full variable domain, in which reference TRBV28 and TRBJ2-3 provide the parts outside the CDR3, is DVKVTQSSRYLVKRTGEKVFLECVQDMDHENMFWYRQDPGLGLRLIYFSYDVKMKEKGDIPEGYSVSREKKERFSLILESASTNQTSMYLCASSLSGTSTDTQYFGPGTRLTVL.